Each of the 9 T cell receptor beta chains below was sequenced from the same sample in a study of identical twins. MiXCR, run by TCRdb on the 5' RACE reads, gives a single entry per CDR3 protein. The sample contains about 220,000 distinct CDR3 sequences, approximately 7.3% of which appear only once. The same sample was also used in a study of yellow fever vaccine responses in identical twins.

The specimen sequenced was CD8+ T cells sorted from blood. Receptor source: a young woman in good health.

CDR3 DNA sequence: TGTGCCAGCAGGAGGACAGGGGCGGGCGAGCAGTACTTC. This encodes CASRRTGAGEQYF. This chain uses TRBV2 with TRBJ2-7; 9 bases are a match to TRBD1. The V and J ends lost 6 bases and 6 bases, in that order; junction bases with no gene match: 6. This CDR3 is 13 amino acids long. Per the germline V gene, CDR1 is SNHLY and CDR2 is FYNNEI.

This clonotype was picked up many times. The V gene is TRBV10-3, the J gene TRBJ2-3; D is possibly TRBD2 (5 bases). The germline V and J ends were trimmed by 10 bases and 4 bases, with 12 bases remaining between them. Germline assignment: CDR1 ENHRY and CDR2 SYGVKD. CDR3 length: 12 residues. The CDR3 region is CATDDGADTQYF. The CDR3 bases are TGTGCCACCGACGACGGGGCAGATACGCAGTATTTT.

This clonotype was observed a few times. The CDR3 here is CASTDSYEQYF. CDR3 DNA: TGTGCCAGCACAGACAGCTACGAGCAGTACTTC. The V call is TRBV5-6, the J call TRBJ2-7; D is possibly TRBD1 (5 bases). CDR1 SGHDT and CDR2 YYEEEE come from the germline V gene. Deletions cut 6 bases from V and 3 bases from J, with 7 bases between. The CDR3 contains 11 residues.

This clonotype was detected only a few times. This chain uses TRBV7-8 with TRBJ2-5; D may be TRBD1 (5 bases). The CDR3 covers 16 residues. V lost 1 base to trimming and J lost 5 bases, with 17 bases between them. CDR1 SGHVS and CDR2 FQNEAQ come from the germline V gene. The CDR3 DNA follows: TGTGCCAGCAGCTTAGTTTCCGCCAGGGTATGGGAGACCCAGTACTTC. Its protein is CASSLVSARVWETQYF.

This clonotype has ten or more counts. CDR3 protein: CASRKRETQYF. In DNA form, the CDR3 reads TGTGCCAGCAGAAAGCGGGAGACCCAGTACTTC. The chain recombines TRBV7-9 with TRBJ2-5, with D perhaps matching TRBD2 (5 bases). Per the germline V gene, CDR1 is SEHNR and CDR2 is FQNEAQ (reference sequence). The germline V and J ends were trimmed by 6 bases and 5 bases, with 7 bases remaining between them. CDR3 length: 11 amino acids.

Only a few counts were recorded for this clonotype. The V call is TRBV20-1, the J call TRBJ2-1; TRBD1 aligns across 9 bases. The CDR3 runs 15 residues. Losses at the gene ends were 1 base for V and 7 bases for J; bases not matched to a gene: 8. Germline values: CDR1 DFQATT, CDR2 SNEGSKA (reference sequence). CDR3 in amino acids: CSARVDRGVGNEQFF. CDR3 DNA: TGCAGTGCTAGAGTCGACAGGGGGGTGGGGAATGAGCAGTTCTTC.

The V call is TRBV20-1, the J call TRBJ1-1; D gene uncertain. CDR3 size: 12 residues. Germline V lookup: CDR1 DFQATT, CDR2 SNEGSKA (reference sequence). V lost 3 bases to trimming and J lost 2 bases, with 7 bases between them. Here the CDR3 DNA reads TGCAGTGCTAGCCCCTTAAACACTGAAGCTTTCTTT. Translation: CSASPLNTEAFF.

V gene TRBV9 combines with J gene TRBJ2-5, with 9 bases fitting TRBD2. CDR1 and CDR2 from the germline V gene are SGDLS and YYNGEE. There are 15 residues in the CDR3. The ends lost 2 bases at V and 5 bases at J; junction bases unmatched: 7. CDR3 protein: CASSVTSGNPETQYF. The CDR3 region has the DNA TGTGCCAGCAGCGTGACTAGCGGAAATCCGGAGACCCAGTACTTC. The entire variable domain, with the rest obtained from reference TRBV9 and TRBJ2-5, is as follows: DSGVTQTPKHLITATGQRVTLRCSPRSGDLSVYWYQQSLDQGLQFLIQYYNGEERAKGNILERFSAQQFPDLHSELNLSSLELGDSALYFCASSVTSGNPETQYFGPGTRLLVL.

The chain combines TRBV6-1 with TRBJ2-2, with TRBD1 matching 11 bases. The CDR3 has 18 residues. J gave up 5 bases and V 6 bases, and 14 bases lay outside the gene matches. The germline V gene encodes CDR1 MNHNS and CDR2 SASEGT. Here the CDR3 DNA reads TGTGCCAGCAGCTCCAGGACAGGGGGCCCTGGCAAAACCGGGGAGCTGTTTTTT. Translation gives CASSSRTGGPGKTGELFF.